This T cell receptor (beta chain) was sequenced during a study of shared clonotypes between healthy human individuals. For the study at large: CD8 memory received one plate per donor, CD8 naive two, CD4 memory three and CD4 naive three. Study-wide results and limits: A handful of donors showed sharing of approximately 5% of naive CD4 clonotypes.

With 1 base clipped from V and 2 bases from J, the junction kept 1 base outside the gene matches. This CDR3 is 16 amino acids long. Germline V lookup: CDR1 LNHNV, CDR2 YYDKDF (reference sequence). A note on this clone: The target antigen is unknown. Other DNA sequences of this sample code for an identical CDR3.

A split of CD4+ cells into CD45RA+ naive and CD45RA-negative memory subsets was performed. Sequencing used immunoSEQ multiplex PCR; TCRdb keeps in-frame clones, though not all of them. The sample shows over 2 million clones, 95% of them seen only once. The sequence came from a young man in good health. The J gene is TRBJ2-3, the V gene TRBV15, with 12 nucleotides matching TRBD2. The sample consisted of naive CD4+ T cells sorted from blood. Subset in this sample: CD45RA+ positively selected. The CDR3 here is CATSRGLAGDTDTQYF. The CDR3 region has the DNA TGTGCCACCAGCAGAGGACTAGCGGGGGACACAGATACGCAGTATTTT. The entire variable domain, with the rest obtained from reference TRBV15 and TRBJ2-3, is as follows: DAMVIQNPRYQVTQFGKPVTLSCSQTLNHNVMYWYQQKSSQAPKLLFHYYDKDFNNEADTPDNFQSRRPNTSFCFLDIRSPGLGDTAMYLCATSRGLAGDTDTQYFGPGTRLTVL.